This entry features one T cell receptor beta chain sequence. The data derive from a study of blood T cell repertoires in COVID-19. Profiled with immunoSEQ multiplex PCR; TCRdb holds only in-frame clones, not every one. Of about 250,000 clones listed, about three quarters are singletons. The CDR3 runs to 15 residues. Germline V gives CDR1 KGHSH, CDR2 LQKENI. Trimming took 4 bases from V and 2 from J; bases not matched to a gene: 5. Sequenced input: peripheral blood. This chain connects TRBV18 to TRBJ1-1; TRBD1 matches at 9 bases. This receptor was obtained from a woman aged 80 or over with acute or convalescent COVID-19. The CDR3 sequence is CASSLRTGVNTEAFF. Written as DNA, the CDR3 is TGTGCCAGCTCACTCCGGACAGGGGTTAACACTGAAGCTTTCTTT.